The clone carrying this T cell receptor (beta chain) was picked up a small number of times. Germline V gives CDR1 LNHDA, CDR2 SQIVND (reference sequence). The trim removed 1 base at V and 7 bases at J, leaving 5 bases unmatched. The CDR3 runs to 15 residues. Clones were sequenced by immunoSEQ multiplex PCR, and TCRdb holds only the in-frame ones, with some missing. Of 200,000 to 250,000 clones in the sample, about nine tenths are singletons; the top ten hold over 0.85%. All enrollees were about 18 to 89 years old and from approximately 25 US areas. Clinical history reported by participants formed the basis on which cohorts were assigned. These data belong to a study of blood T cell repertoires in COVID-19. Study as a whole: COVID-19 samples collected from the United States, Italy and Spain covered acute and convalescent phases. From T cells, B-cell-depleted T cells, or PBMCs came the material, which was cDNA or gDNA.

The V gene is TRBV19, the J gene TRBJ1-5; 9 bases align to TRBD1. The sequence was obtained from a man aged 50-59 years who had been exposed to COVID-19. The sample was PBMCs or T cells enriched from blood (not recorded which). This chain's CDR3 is CASSIGRTGDQPQHF. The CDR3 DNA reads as TGTGCCAGTAGTATAGGTAGGACAGGGGACCAGCCCCAGCATTTT. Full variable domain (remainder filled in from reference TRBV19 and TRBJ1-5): DGGITQSPKYLFRKEGQNVTLSCEQNLNHDAMYWYRQDPGQGLRLIYYSQIVNDFQKGDIAEGYSVSREKKESFPLTVTSAQKNPTAFYLCASSIGRTGDQPQHFGDGTRLSIL.